This section outlines one TCR beta chain sequence together with its context. This record belongs to a study of CD8 T cells in Susac syndrome. Bulk CD8+ and CD4+ cells came from magnetic negative isolation; CD8+ TEMRA by FACS. RNA in amounts of 0.5 to 1 ug was reverse transcribed with random hexamers. A single record per CDR3 protein comes from TCRdb applying MiXCR to the immunoSEQ multiplex PCR reads. The top ten clones hold 0.2% to 0.3% of a sample with 75,000 to 100,000 distinct CDR3 sequences, 94% of them seen once. Sequenced: CD8+ T cells from PBMCs. This sequence originates from a human donor in good health.

The CDR3 nucleotides are TGTGCCAGCAGCCACCGAGGTGTTGAGCAGTTCTTC. It specifies CASSHRGVEQFF. The chain links TRBV7-9 to TRBJ2-1; D unclear. This CDR3 contains 12 residues. Trimming removed 5 bases from V and 9 bases from J, with 11 bases in between. Germline CDR1 is SEHNR and CDR2 is FQNEAQ (reference sequence).